The 21 T cell receptor beta chains reported below all come from one sample, sequenced in a study of shared clonotypes between healthy human individuals. The table came from immunoSEQ multiplex PCR; TCRdb's copy has only in-frame clones and leaves some out. The table has over a million clones, around 78% seen once. Sequencing was performed on memory CD4+ T cells from PBMCs. Subset defined: CD45RA-negative fraction. Source of these receptors: a man aged 18 to 35 in good health. Some clones in this sample may be carry-over from other donors' samples.

This chain connects TRBV19 to TRBJ1-3; D gene unclear. CDR1 LNHDA and CDR2 SQIVND come from the germline V gene (reference sequence). The CDR3 extends over 14 amino acids. The V end lost 3 bases, the J end lost 0 bases, and 6 bases lay between the germline ends. The CDR3 loop is CASSMSNSGNTIYF. The CDR3 region has the DNA TGTGCCAGTAGTATGTCCAACTCTGGAAACACCATATATTTT.

The chain has TRBV4-1 and TRBJ2-6; D perhaps matches TRBD2 (5 bases). The CDR3 loop spans 19 amino acids. The V and J ends lost 0 bases and 0 bases respectively, with 15 bases between them. Per germline, CDR1 MGHRA and CDR2 YSYEKL. DNA for the CDR3: TGCGCCAGCAGCCAAGATTCTTCCGGGGATAACTCTGGGGCCAACGTCCTGACTTTC. Translation: CASSQDSSGDNSGANVLTF.

The chain combines TRBV5-4 with TRBJ2-7; D possibly uses TRBD1 or TRBD2 (5 bases each). The V and J ends lost 4 bases and 3 bases respectively, with 14 bases between them. The germline V gene encodes CDR1 SGHNT and CDR2 YYREEE (reference sequence). The CDR3 has 14 residues. The CDR3 nucleotides read TGTGCCAGCAGCCATAGGGACGCGATCTACGAGCAGTACTTC. Residues: CASSHRDAIYEQYF.

The rearrangement joins TRBV2 to TRBJ1-5; 8 bases agree with TRBD1. The CDR3 is 15 residues long. Germline CDR1 is SNHLY and CDR2 is FYNNEI. With V trimmed by 8 bases and J by 2 bases, 8 bases remained unmatched. CDR3 nucleotide sequence: TGTGCCAGCGGGACAGGTTCAAATCGCAATCAGCCCCAGCATTTT. Protein: CASGTGSNRNQPQHF. The full variable domain, its missing parts supplied by reference TRBV2 and TRBJ1-5, is EPEVTQTPSHQVTQMGQEVILRCVPISNHLYFYWYRQILGQKVEFLVSFYNNEISEKSEIFDDQFSVERPDGSNFTLKIRSTKLEDSAMYFCASGTGSNRNQPQHFGDGTRLSIL.

This clone turned up a few times. The chain has TRBV7-3 and TRBJ2-3; 9 positions match TRBD1. Germline lookup yields CDR1 SGHTA and CDR2 FQGTGA. This CDR3 has 15 amino acids. V lost 5 bases to trimming and J lost 0 bases; unmatched junction nucleotides: 3. CDR3 nucleotides: TGTGCCAGCAGCCCTGACAGGGGGAGCACAGATACGCAGTATTTT. Amino acids: CASSPDRGSTDTQYF.

This sequence joins TRBV2 and TRBJ2-7, with D possibly being TRBD1 (6 bases). V lost 6 bases and J 7 bases, leaving 19 bases between the germline ends. CDR1 and CDR2 (germline): SNHLY, FYNNEI. The CDR3 contains 14 residues. The CDR3 region has the DNA TGTGCCAGCAGACAACAGGGTCCGACGGGGGAGCAGTACTTC. Its protein is CASRQQGPTGEQYF.

The J gene is TRBJ1-4, the V gene TRBV30, with a possible D match to TRBD1 (5 bases). This CDR3 is 12 amino acids long. CDR1 is GTSNPN and CDR2 is SVGIG in the germline V gene (reference sequence). V was cut by 8 bases and J by 0 bases, with 7 bases left in between. The CDR3 sequence: CAGTTTNEKLFF. CDR3 DNA sequence: TGTGCCGGGACCACAACTAATGAAAAACTGTTTTTT.

V is TRBV7-9 and J is TRBJ2-7; 8 nucleotides line up with TRBD1. In germline, CDR1 is SEHNR, CDR2 FQNEAQ (reference sequence). The V segment lost 4 bases and the J segment 2 bases; nucleotides outside the gene matches: 4. The length of the CDR3 is 14 residues. CDR3 residues: CASSSVTGAYEQYF. CDR3 DNA sequence: TGTGCCAGCAGCTCGGTGACAGGGGCCTACGAGCAGTACTTC.

The CDR3: CASSRRDRSYNEQFF. In DNA, the CDR3 is TGTGCCAGCAGCCGCCGGGACAGGTCATACAATGAGCAGTTCTTC. The rearrangement joins TRBV7-3 to TRBJ2-1, with 8 bases aligning to TRBD1. CDR1 is SGHTA and CDR2 is FQGTGA in the germline V gene. The V and J ends lost 5 bases and 4 bases, in that order; junction bases with no gene match: 7. The CDR3 runs 15 residues.

The rearrangement joins TRBV19 to TRBJ1-4, with D tentatively TRBD1 (5 bases). Trimming removed 7 bases from V and 8 bases from J, with 17 bases in between. The CDR3 covers 14 residues. CDR1 is LNHDA and CDR2 is SQIVND in the germline V gene (reference sequence). The CDR3: CASKARQPGEKLFF. The CDR3 DNA reads TGTGCCAGTAAAGCCCGGCAGCCAGGGGAAAAACTGTTTTTT. The full variable domain, rest sourced from reference TRBV19 and TRBJ1-4, is DGGITQSPKYLFRKEGQNVTLSCEQNLNHDAMYWYRQDPGQGLRLIYYSQIVNDFQKGDIAEGYSVSREKKESFPLTVTSAQKNPTAFYLCASKARQPGEKLFFGSGTQLSVL.

The rearrangement links TRBV5-6 to TRBJ1-5; D ambiguous. Germline V gives CDR1 SGHDT, CDR2 YYEEEE. V was trimmed by 2 bases and J by 7 bases, leaving 7 bases between them. The CDR3 is 12 amino acids. The CDR3 DNA reads TGTGCCAGCAGCTTATTTGCCCAGCCCCAGCATTTT. Translated: CASSLFAQPQHF.

As concerns this clone: It is likely a read error: a sequence one base away is far more abundant. The sample holds other DNA sequences that translate to the same CDR3. The chain joins TRBV30 to TRBJ1-2, with TRBD1 matching over 7 bases. Germline V gene data show CDR1 as GTSNPN and CDR2 as SVGIG (reference sequence). There are 13 residues in the CDR3. The CDR3 sequence: CARSGRQGYGYTF. CDR3 bases: TGTGCCCGGAGTGGTCGACAGGGCTATGGCTACACCTTC.

This rearrangement joins TRBV2 to TRBJ1-1; D may be TRBD1 (6 bases). Germline CDR1 SNHLY, CDR2 FYNNEI. This CDR3 has 15 residues. V shed 4 bases and J shed 0 bases, with 12 bases lying between them. The CDR3 DNA reads TGTGCCAGCAGTGTGTACGGGACACTGAACACTGAAGCTTTCTTT. Its protein product is CASSVYGTLNTEAFF.

The gene calls are TRBV10-3 and TRBJ2-3; D gene unclear. The CDR3 spans 15 residues. CDR1 ENHRY and CDR2 SYGVKD come from the germline V gene. V lost 7 bases to trimming and J lost 0 bases, with 14 bases between them. The CDR3 coding sequence is TGTGCCATCACCCCTGGGTTTTCTAGCACAGATACGCAGTATTTT. It translates to CAITPGFSSTDTQYF.

This clone was detected ten times or more. Other nucleotide sequences in the sample specify the same CDR3. The J gene is TRBJ2-3, the V gene TRBV30, with 12 bases identical to TRBD2. V lost 2 bases, J lost 0 bases, and 6 bases stayed unmatched. Germline loops: CDR1 GTSNPN, CDR2 SVGIG (reference sequence). The CDR3 loop spans 17 amino acids. The CDR3 DNA sequence: TGTGCCTGGAGTCTAGCGGGAGGGGGTCGTAGCACAGATACGCAGTATTTT. As protein: CAWSLAGGGRSTDTQYF. The variable domain in full, with the rest retrieved from reference TRBV30 and TRBJ2-3, is SQTIHQWPATLVQPVGSPLSLECTVEGTSNPNLYWYRQAAGRGLQLLFYSVGIGQISSEVPQNLSASRPQDRQFILSSKKLLLSDSGFYLCAWSLAGGGRSTDTQYFGPGTRLTVL.

This chain links TRBV2 with TRBJ2-7, with 7 bases matching TRBD1. Germline CDR1 and CDR2: SNHLY and FYNNEI. This CDR3 has 11 residues. J lost 12 bases, V lost 3 bases, and 5 bases had no gene match. The CDR3 nucleotides read TGTGCCAGCAGTGATGTACAGGGGCCGTACTTC. It translates to CASSDVQGPYF.

On this clone: The sample contains more than one DNA sequence encoding this CDR3. The J gene is TRBJ2-2, the V gene TRBV9; D unclear. The CDR3 runs 14 residues. Trimming took off 0 bases at V and 3 bases at J, with 6 bases between the two ends. Germline V CDR1 and CDR2: SGDLS, YYNGEE. The CDR3 loop is CASSVGPYTGELFF. The DNA of the CDR3 is TGTGCCAGCAGCGTAGGCCCCTACACCGGGGAGCTGTTTTTT.

This clone was found once. In DNA, the CDR3 is TGTGCCAGCAGCTTGGGGAGTACGGGGGCCAACGTCCTGACTTTC. This encodes CASSLGSTGANVLTF. V is TRBV11-1 and J is TRBJ2-6; TRBD2 is a possible D gene (5 bases). The CDR3 has 15 amino acids. The germline gives CDR1 SGHAT, CDR2 FQDESV (reference sequence). V was trimmed by 3 bases and J by 4 bases, leaving 10 bases between them.

The rearrangement joins TRBV28 to TRBJ2-3; D ambiguous. Trimming removed 7 bases from V and 0 bases from J, with 14 bases in between. The CDR3 consists of 15 residues. CDR1 is MDHEN, CDR2 SYDVKM, per germline. The CDR3 DNA reads TGTGCCAGCACCTTCTATGGGCCCAGCACAGATACGCAGTATTTT. It translates to CASTFYGPSTDTQYF.

V usage is TRBV10-2 and J usage is TRBJ2-1, with 7 bases that match TRBD2. CDR3 length: 14 residues. The junction had 6 bases not matched to a gene; V was cut back by 7 bases and J by 3 bases. CDR1 is WSHSY and CDR2 is SAAADI in the germline V gene. CDR3 coding DNA: TGCGCCAGCACCCTGGGGGGGTTCTACAATGAGCAGTTCTTC. This sequence encodes CASTLGGFYNEQFF.

CDR3 protein: CASSPKQAGVSTDTQYF. The CDR3 DNA reads TGTGCCAGCTCACCAAAGCAAGCGGGAGTAAGCACAGATACGCAGTATTTT. The chain is built from TRBV18 and TRBJ2-3, with 8 nucleotides matching TRBD2. The junction had 7 bases not matched to a gene; V was cut back by 2 bases and J by 0 bases. This CDR3 has 17 residues. From germline, CDR1 is KGHSH and CDR2 LQKENI.